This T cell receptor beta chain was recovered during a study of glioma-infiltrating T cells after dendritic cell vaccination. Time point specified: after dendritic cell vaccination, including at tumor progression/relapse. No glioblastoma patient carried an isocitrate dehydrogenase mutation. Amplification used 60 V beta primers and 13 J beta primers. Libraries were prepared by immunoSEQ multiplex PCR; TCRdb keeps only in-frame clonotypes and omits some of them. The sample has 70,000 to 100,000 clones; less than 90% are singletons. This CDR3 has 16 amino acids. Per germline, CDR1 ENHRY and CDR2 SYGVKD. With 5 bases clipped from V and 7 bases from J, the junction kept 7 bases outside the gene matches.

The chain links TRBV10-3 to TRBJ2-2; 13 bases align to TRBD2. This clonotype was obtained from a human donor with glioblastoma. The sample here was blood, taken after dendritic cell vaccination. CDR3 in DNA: TGTGCCATCAGTATGACTAGCGGGGGGCGTGGCGGGGAGCTGTTTTTT. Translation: CAISMTSGGRGGELFF.